This TCR beta chain appears in the sequencing data of a study of blood T cell repertoires in COVID-19. CDR1 and CDR2 (germline): LNHDA, SQIVND (reference sequence). The CDR3 sequence is 16 residues long. Trimming removed 5 bases from V and 2 bases from J; junction bases left unmatched: 8. Profiled with immunoSEQ multiplex PCR; TCRdb holds only in-frame clones, not every one. The table lists 200,000 to 250,000 clones, roughly 84% of them singletons. Material: peripheral blood. This sequence joins TRBV19 and TRBJ2-3; 9 nucleotides line up with TRBD2. The clonotype was recovered from a woman in her thirties or forties with active or convalescent COVID-19. The CDR3 DNA is TGTGCCAGTAGTCTTAGCGGGGGCCTTGACACAGATACGCAGTATTTT. Residues: CASSLSGGLDTDTQYF.